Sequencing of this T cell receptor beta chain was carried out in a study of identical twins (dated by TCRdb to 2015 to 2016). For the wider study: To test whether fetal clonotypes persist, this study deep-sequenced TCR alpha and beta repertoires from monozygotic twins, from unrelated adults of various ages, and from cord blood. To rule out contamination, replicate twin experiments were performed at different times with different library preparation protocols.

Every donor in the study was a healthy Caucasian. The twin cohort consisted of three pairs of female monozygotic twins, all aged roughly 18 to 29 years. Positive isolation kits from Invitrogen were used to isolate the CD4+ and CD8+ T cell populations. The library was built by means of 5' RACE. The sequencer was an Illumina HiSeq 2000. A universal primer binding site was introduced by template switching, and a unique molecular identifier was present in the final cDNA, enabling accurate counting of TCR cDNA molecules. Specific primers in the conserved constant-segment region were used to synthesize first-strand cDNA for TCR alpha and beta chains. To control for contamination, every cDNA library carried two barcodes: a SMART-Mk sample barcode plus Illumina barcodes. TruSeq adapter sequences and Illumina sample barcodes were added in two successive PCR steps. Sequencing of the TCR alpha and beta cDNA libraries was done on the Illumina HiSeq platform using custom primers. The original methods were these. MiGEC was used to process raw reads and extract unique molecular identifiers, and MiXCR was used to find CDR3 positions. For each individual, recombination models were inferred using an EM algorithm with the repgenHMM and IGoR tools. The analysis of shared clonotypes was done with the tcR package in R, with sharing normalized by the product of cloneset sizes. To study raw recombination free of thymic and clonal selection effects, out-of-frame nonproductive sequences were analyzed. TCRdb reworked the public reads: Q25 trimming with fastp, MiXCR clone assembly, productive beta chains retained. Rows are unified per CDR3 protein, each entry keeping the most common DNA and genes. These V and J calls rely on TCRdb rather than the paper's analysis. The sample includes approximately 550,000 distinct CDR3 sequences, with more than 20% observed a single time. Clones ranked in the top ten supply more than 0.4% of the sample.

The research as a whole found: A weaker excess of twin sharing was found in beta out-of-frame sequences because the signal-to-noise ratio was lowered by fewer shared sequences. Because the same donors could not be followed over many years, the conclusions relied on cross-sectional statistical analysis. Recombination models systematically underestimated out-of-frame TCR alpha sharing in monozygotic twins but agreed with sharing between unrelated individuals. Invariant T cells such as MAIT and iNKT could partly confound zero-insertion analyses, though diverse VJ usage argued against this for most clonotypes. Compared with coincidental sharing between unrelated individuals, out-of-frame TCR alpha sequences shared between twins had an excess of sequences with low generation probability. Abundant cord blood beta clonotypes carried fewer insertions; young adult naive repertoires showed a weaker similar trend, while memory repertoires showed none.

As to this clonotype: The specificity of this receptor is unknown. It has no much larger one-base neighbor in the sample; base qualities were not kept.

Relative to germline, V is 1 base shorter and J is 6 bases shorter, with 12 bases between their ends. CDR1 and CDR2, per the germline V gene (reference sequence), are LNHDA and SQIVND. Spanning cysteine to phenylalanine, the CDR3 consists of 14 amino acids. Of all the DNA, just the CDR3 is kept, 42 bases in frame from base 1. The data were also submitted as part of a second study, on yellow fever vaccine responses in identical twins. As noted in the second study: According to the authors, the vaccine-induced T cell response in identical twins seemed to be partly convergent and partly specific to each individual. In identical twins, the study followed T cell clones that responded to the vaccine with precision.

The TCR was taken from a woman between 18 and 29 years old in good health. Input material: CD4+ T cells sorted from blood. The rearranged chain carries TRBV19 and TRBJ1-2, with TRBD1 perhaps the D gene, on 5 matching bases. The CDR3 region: CASSIGGAGNGYTF. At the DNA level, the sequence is TGTGCCAGTAGTATAGGGGGCGCCGGGAATGGCTACACCTTC.